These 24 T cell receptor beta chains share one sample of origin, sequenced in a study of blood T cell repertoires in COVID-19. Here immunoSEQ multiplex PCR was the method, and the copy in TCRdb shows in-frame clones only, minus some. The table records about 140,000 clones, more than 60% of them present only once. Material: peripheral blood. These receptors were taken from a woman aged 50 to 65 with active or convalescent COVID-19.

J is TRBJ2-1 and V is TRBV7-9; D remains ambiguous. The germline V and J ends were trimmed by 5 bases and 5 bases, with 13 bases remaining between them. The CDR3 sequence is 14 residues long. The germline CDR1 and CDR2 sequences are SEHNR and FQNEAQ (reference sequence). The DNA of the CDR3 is TGTGCCAGCAGCCAGAGGAGCAGCCACAATGAGCAGTTCTTC. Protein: CASSQRSSHNEQFF.

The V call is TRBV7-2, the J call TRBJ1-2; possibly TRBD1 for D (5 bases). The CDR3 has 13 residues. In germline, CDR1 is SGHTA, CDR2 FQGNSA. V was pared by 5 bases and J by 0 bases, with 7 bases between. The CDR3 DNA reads TGTGCCAGCAGCGGACAAACTAACTATGGCTACACCTTC. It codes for CASSGQTNYGYTF.

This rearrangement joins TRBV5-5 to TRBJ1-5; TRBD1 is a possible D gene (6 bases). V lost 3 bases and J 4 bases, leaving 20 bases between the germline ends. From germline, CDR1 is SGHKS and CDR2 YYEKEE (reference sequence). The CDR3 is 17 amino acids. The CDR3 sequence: CASSWSMSGTQNQPQHF. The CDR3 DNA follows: TGTGCCAGCAGCTGGTCAATGTCCGGGACACAAAATCAGCCCCAGCATTTT.

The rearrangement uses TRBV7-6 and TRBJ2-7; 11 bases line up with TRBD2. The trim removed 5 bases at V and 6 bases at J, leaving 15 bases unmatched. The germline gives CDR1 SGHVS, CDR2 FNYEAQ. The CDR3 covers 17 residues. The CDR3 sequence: CASSPRRDVAGGREQYF. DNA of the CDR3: TGTGCCAGCAGCCCCAGGCGGGATGTAGCGGGGGGGCGCGAGCAGTACTTC.

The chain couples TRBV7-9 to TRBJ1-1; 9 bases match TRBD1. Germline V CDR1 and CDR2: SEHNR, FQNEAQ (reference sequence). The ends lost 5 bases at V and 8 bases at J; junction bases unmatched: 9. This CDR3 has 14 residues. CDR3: CASSPGQGRAEAFF. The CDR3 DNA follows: TGTGCCAGCAGCCCAGGACAGGGGCGAGCCGAAGCTTTCTTT. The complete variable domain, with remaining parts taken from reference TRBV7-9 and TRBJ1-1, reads DTGVSQNPRHKITKRGQNVTFRCDPISEHNRLYWYRQTLGQGPEFLTYFQNEAQLEKSRLLSDRFSAERPKGSFSTLEIQRTEQGDSAMYLCASSPGQGRAEAFFGQGTRLTVV.

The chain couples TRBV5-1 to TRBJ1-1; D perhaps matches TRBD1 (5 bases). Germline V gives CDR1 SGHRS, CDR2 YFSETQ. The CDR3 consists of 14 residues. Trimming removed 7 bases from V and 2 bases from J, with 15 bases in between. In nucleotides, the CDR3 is TGCGCCAGCCGTTCGGGGGGAGATAACACTGAAGCTTTCTTT. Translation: CASRSGGDNTEAFF.

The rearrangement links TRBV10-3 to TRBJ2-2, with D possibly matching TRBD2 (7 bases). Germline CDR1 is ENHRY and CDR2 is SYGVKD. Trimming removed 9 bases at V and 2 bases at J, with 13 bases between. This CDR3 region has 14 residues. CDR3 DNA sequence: TGTGCCATAGCGGGACAAGCCAACACCGGGGAGCTGTTTTTT. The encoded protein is CAIAGQANTGELFF.

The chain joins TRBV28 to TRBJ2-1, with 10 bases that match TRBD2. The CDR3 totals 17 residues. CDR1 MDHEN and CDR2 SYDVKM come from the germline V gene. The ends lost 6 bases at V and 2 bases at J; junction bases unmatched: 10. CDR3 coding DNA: TGTGCCAGCAGCTATATCACTAGCGGGGATACCTACAATGAGCAGTTCTTC. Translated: CASSYITSGDTYNEQFF.

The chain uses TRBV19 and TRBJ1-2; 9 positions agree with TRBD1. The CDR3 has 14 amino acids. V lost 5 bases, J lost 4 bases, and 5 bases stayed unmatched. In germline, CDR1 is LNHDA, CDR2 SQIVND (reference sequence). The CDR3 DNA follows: TGTGCCAGTAGTCCGGGGACAGGGCCCTATGGCTACACCTTC. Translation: CASSPGTGPYGYTF.

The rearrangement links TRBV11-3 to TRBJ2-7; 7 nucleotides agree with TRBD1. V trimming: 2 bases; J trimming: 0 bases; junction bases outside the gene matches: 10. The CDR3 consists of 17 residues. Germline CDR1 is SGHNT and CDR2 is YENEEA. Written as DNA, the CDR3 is TGTGCCAGCAGCTTACCCTATACAGGGGAAAGCTCCTACGAGCAGTACTTC. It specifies CASSLPYTGESSYEQYF.

CDR3 loop: CAWSWASSGNTIYF. The CDR3 DNA follows: TGTGCCTGGAGCTGGGCGAGCTCTGGAAACACCATATATTTT. The chain combines TRBV30 with TRBJ1-3; the D is unclear. Germline V gene sequence: CDR1 GTSNPN, CDR2 SVGIG (reference sequence). This CDR3 has 14 residues. V was shortened by 3 bases and J by 0 bases, with 9 bases between the two germline ends.

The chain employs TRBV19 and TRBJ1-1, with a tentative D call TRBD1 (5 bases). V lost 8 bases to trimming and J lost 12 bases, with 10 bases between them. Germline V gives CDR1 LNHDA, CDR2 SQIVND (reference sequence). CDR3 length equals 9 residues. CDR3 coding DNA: TGTGCCAGTGGGGGGGGAACTTTCTTT. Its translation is CASGGGTFF.

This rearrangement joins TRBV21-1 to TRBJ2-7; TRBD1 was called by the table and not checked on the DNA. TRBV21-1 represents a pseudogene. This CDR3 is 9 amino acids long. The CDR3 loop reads CASSKYKYF. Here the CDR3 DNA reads TGTGCCAGCAGCAAATACAAGTACTTC.

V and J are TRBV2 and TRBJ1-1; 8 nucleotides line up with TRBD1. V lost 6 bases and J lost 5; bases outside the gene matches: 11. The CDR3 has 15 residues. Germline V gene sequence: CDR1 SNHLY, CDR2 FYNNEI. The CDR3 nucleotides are TGTGCCAGCAGCCCCGTAAAGACAGGGGCGACTGAAGCTTTCTTT. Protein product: CASSPVKTGATEAFF.

In DNA form, the CDR3 reads TGTGCCAGCAGCCCAGGGGTAGCGAACACTGAAGCTTTCTTT. Translating gives CASSPGVANTEAFF. This chain uses TRBV7-2 with TRBJ1-1, with D possibly matching TRBD1 (6 bases). Trimming took off 5 bases at V and 1 base at J, with 11 bases between the two ends. CDR3 length equals 14 residues. Germline V gene sequence: CDR1 SGHTA, CDR2 FQGNSA.

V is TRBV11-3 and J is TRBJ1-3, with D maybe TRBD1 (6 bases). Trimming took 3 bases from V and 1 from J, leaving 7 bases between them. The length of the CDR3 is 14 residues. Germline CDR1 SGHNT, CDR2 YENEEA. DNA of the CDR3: TGTGCCAGCAGCTTGGGGGCTTCTGGAAACACCATATATTTT. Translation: CASSLGASGNTIYF.

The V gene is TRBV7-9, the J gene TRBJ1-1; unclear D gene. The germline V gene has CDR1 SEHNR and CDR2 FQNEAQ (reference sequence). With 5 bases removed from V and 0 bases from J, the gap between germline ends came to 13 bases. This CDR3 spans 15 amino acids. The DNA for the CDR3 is TGTGCCAGCAGCCCCCTTTACAGCCTGAACACTGAAGCTTTCTTT. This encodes CASSPLYSLNTEAFF. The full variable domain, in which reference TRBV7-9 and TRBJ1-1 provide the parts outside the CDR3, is DTGVSQNPRHKITKRGQNVTFRCDPISEHNRLYWYRQTLGQGPEFLTYFQNEAQLEKSRLLSDRFSAERPKGSFSTLEIQRTEQGDSAMYLCASSPLYSLNTEAFFGQGTRLTVV.

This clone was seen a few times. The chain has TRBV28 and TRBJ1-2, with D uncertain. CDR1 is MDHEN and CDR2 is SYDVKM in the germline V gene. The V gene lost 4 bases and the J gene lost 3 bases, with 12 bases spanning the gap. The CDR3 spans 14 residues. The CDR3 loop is CASSSLGRDYGYTF. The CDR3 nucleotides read TGTGCCAGCAGTTCGTTGGGGAGGGACTATGGCTACACCTTC.

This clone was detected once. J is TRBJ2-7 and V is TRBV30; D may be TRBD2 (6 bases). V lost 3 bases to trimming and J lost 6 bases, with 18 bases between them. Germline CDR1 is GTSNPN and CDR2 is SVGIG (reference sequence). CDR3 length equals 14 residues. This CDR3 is CAWSGGPVRGEQYF. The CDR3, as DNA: TGTGCCTGGAGCGGGGGACCCGTAAGGGGCGAGCAGTACTTC.

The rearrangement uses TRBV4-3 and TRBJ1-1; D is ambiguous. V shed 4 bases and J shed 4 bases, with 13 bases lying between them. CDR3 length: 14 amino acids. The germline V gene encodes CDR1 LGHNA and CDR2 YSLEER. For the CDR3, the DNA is TGCGCCAGCAGCCCCTTGGGTAGCCGCACTGAAGCTTTCTTT. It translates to CASSPLGSRTEAFF.

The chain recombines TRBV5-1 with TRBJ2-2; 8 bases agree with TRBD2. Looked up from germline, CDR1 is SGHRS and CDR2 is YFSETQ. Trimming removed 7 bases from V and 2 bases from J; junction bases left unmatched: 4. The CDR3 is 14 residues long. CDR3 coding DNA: TGCGCCAGCCTAGCGGGCACAAACACCGGGGAGCTGTTTTTT. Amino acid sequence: CASLAGTNTGELFF.

The CDR3, as DNA: TGTGCCAGCAGTACAGAAAAGTATTTTGAAGCTTTCTTT. As protein: CASSTEKYFEAFF. V usage is TRBV6-5 and J usage is TRBJ1-1, with D unclear. Trimming cost V 5 bases and J 7 bases, with 14 bases left between them. The length of the CDR3 is 13 residues. Germline CDR1 and CDR2: MNHEY and SVGAGI.

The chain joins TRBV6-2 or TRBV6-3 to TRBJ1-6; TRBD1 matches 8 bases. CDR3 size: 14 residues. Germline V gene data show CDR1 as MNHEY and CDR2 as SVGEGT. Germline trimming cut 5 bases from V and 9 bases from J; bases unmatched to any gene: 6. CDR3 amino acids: CASSGQGGSSPLHF. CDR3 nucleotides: TGTGCCAGCAGTGGACAGGGAGGCTCTTCACCCCTCCACTTT.

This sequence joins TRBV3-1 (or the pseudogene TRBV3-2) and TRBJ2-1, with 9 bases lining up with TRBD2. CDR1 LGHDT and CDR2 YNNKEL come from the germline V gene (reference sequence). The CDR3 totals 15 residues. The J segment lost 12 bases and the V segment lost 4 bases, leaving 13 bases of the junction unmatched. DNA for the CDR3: TGTGCCAGCAGCCCAAGACTAGCGGCCACGATGGGGCAGTTCTTC. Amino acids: CASSPRLAATMGQFF.